This T cell receptor (beta chain) derives from a study of blood T cell repertoires in COVID-19. Study as a whole: COVID-19 samples from acute and convalescent phases originated in the United States, Italy and Spain. The cDNA or gDNA used as material had been derived from T cells, B-cell-depleted T cells, or PBMCs.

Participant-given clinical history determined each cohort assignment. Within 2 weeks of study entry, exposed participants had contacted a PCR-confirmed or clinician-diagnosed COVID-19 case. Measured with immunoSEQ multiplex PCR; TCRdb has only the in-frame clones, and not every one. The data contain a few hundred thousand clones, almost 90% of them singletons. V lost 3 bases and J lost 4; bases outside the gene matches: 3. The CDR3 has 16 residues. The germline CDR1 and CDR2 sequences are KGHSH and LQKENI. The TCR sequence derives from a woman aged 30 to 39 who had been exposed to COVID-19. The rearrangement joins TRBV18 to TRBJ2-5; 15 nucleotides align to TRBD2. Sequenced material: PBMCs or T cells enriched from blood (not recorded which). As DNA, the CDR3 is TGTGCCAGCTCACCTGGACTAGCGGGAGGGGGAGAGACCCAGTACTTC. Translating gives CASSPGLAGGGETQYF.